This entry describes one TCR beta chain. Antigen unknown. The data derive from a study of T cell repertoires in cytomegalovirus infection. Looking at the study overall: CMV infection together with matching HLA type was indicated by public TCR beta signatures. General study findings and limits: Using cumulative public TCR beta family frequency, the authors identified those who carried CMV together with the relevant HLA. HLA-C-restricted CMV-specific TCR beta clonotypes prevailed in the ex vivo response.

One entry per CDR3 protein results from TCRdb running MiXCR on the reads. Found here are approximately 500,000 distinct CDR3 sequences, 26% of them singletons; the top ten hold less than 15%. Germline V gives CDR1 MNHEY, CDR2 SVGEGT. The ends were cut back, 2 bases at V and 4 bases at J, with 8 bases in the middle. The CDR3 length is 13 residues. The sequenced sample consisted of PBMCs. The chain combines TRBV6-2 or TRBV6-3 with TRBJ1-2; D not resolved. This sequence originates from a human donor in good health (CMV status not recorded). Some clones in this sample may be carry-over from other donors' samples. Written as DNA, the CDR3 is TGTGCCAGCAGTTACCGGGCCCTCTATGGCTACACCTTC. This gives the protein CASSYRALYGYTF.